This TCR beta chain was obtained from a study of blood T cell repertoires in COVID-19. Turning to the study itself: Sources were T cells, B-cell-depleted T cells, or PBMCs; the material itself was cDNA or gDNA.

Per the original data handling: Amplification with reference gene primers provided the estimates of nucleated cell counts. This table comes from immunoSEQ multiplex PCR, and its TCRdb copy is limited to in-frame clones, with some not included. V, J and clone size were drawn from that table, and D and trimming were deduced from the DNA. The repertoire has some 94,000 clones, roughly 70% of them found once; the top ten carry 20% to 25%. Per the germline V gene, CDR1 is LNHNV and CDR2 is YYDKDF (reference sequence). This CDR3 has 14 residues. The trim removed 3 bases at V and 9 bases at J, leaving 9 bases unmatched.

Sequences were obtained from peripheral blood. This TCR came from a woman aged 60-75 years in a cohort sampled during active or convalescent COVID-19. The V and J genes are TRBV15 and TRBJ2-7, with TRBD1 identical over 9 bases. In DNA, the CDR3 is TGTGCCACCAGCAGGGCTACGGACAGGGGTGGGCAGTACTTC. Protein: CATSRATDRGGQYF.